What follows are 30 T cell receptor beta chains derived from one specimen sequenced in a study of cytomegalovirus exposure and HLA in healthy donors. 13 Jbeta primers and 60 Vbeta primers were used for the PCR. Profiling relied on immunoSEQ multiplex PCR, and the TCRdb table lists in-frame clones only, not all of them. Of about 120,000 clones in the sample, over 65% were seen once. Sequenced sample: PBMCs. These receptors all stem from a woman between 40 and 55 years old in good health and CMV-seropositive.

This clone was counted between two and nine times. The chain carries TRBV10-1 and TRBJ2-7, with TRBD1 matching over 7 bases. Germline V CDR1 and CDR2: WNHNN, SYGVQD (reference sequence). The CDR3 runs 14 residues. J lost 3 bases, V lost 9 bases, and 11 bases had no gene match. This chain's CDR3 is CASPRQGGVYEQYF. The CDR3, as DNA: TGCGCCAGTCCGAGACAGGGTGGGGTCTACGAGCAGTACTTC.

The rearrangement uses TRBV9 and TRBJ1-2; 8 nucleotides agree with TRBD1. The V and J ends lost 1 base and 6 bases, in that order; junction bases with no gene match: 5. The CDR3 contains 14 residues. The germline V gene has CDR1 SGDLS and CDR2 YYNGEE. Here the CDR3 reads CASSVQGQENGYTF. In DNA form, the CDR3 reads TGTGCCAGCAGCGTACAGGGACAGGAGAATGGCTACACCTTC.

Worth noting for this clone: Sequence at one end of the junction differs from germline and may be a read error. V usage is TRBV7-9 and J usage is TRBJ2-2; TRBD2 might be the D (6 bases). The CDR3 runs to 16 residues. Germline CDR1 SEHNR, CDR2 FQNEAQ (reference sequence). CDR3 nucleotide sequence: TGTTCCAGCAGCTTAGTATCCGGGGGTTGGACCGGGGAGCTGTTTTTT. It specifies CSSSLVSGGWTGELFF.

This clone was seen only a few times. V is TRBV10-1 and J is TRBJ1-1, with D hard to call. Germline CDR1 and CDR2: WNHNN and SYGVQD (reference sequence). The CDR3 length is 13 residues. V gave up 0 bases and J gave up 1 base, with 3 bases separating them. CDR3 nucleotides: TGCGCCAGCAGTGAGTCACAGAACACTGAAGCTTTCTTT. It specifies CASSESQNTEAFF.

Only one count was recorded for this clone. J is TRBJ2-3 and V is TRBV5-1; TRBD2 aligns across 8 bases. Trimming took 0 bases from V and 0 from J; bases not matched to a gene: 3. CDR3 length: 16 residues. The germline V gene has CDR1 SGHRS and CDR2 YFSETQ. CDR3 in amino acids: CASSLGRGGSTDTQYF. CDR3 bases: TGCGCCAGCAGCTTGGGACGGGGGGGAAGCACAGATACGCAGTATTTT. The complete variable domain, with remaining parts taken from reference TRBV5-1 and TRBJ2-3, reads KAGVTQTPRYLIKTRGQQVTLSCSPISGHRSVSWYQQTPGQGLQFLFEYFSETQRNKGNFPGRFSGRQFSNSRSEMNVSTLELGDSALYLCASSLGRGGSTDTQYFGPGTRLTVL.

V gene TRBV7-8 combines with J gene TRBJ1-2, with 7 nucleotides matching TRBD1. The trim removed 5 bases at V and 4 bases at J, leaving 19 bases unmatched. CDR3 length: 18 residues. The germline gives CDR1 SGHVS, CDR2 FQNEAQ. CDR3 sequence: CASSPRTGSTRLIYGYTF. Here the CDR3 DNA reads TGTGCCAGCAGCCCCAGGACAGGTTCAACTCGATTAATCTATGGCTACACCTTC.

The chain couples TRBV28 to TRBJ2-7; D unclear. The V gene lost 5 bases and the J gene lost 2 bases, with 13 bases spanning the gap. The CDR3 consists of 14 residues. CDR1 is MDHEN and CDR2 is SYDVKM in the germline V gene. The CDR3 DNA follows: TGTGCCAGCAGTCCGGAGTGGTCTGCCTACGAGCAGTACTTC. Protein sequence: CASSPEWSAYEQYF.

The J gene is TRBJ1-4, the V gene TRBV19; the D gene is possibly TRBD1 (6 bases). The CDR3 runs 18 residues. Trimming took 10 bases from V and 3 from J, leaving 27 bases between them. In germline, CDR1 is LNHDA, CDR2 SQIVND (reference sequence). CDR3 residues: CATLPGAGGVGSNEKLFF. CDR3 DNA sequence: TGTGCCACCCTCCCAGGGGCGGGAGGTGTCGGTTCTAATGAAAAACTGTTTTTT. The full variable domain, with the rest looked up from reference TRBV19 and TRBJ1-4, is DGGITQSPKYLFRKEGQNVTLSCEQNLNHDAMYWYRQDPGQGLRLIYYSQIVNDFQKGDIAEGYSVSREKKESFPLTVTSAQKNPTAFYLCATLPGAGGVGSNEKLFFGSGTQLSVL.

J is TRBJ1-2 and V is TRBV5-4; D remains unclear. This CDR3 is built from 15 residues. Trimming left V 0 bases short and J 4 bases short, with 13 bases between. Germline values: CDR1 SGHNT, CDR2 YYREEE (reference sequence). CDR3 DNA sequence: TGTGCCAGCAGCTTGGGCCTCGGGGAGGGCTATGGCTACACCTTC. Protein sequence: CASSLGLGEGYGYTF. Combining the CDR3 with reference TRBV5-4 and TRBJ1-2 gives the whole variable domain ETGVTQSPTHLIKTRGQQVTLRCSSQSGHNTVSWYQQALGQGPQFIFQYYREEENGRGNFPPRFSGLQFPNYSSELNVNALELDDSALYLCASSLGLGEGYGYTFGSGTRLTVV.

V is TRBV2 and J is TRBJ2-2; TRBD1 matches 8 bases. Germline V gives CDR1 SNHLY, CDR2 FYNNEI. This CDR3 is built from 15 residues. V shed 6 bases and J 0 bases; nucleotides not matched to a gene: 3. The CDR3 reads CASSRDRSNTGELFF. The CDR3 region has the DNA TGTGCCAGCAGCCGGGACAGGTCGAACACCGGGGAGCTGTTTTTT.

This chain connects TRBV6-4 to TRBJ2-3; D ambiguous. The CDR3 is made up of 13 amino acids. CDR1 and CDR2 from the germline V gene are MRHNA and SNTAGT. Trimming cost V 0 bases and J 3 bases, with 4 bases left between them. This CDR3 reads CASSDSETDTQYF. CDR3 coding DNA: TGTGCCAGCAGTGACTCGGAGACAGATACGCAGTATTTT.

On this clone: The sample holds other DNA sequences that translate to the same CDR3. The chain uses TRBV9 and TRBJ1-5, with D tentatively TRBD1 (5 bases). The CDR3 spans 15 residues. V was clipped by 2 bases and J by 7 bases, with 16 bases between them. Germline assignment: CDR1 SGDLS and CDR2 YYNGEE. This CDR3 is CASSVGVGEGQPQHF. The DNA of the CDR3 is TGTGCCAGCAGCGTGGGGGTTGGGGAGGGGCAGCCCCAGCATTTT.

The CDR3: CASGRGGFGYTF. Written as DNA, the CDR3 is TGTGCCAGCGGCAGGGGTGGATTTGGCTACACCTTC. V gene TRBV28 combines with J gene TRBJ1-2, with a tentative D call TRBD1 (6 bases). The V and J ends lost 8 bases and 7 bases respectively, with 14 bases between them. The length of the CDR3 is 12 residues. CDR1 is MDHEN and CDR2 is SYDVKM in the germline V gene.

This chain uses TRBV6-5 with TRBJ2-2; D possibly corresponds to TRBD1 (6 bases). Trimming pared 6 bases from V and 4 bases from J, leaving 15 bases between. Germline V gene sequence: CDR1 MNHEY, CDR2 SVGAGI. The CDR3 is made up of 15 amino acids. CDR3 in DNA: TGTGCCAGCAGCTCCCTAGGGGGTAGCACCGGGGAGCTGTTTTTT. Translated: CASSSLGGSTGELFF.

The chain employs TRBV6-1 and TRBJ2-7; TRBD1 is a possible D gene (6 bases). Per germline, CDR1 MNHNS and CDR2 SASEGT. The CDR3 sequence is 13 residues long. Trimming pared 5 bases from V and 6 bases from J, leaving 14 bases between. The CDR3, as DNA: TGTGCCAGCAGTAAGGACAGAGCCCGCGAGCAGTACTTC. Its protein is CASSKDRAREQYF.

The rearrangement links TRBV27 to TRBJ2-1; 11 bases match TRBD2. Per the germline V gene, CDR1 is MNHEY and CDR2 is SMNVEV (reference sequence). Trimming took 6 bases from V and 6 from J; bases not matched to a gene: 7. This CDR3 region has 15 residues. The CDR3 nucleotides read TGTGCCAGCAGCGATACCGGGACTAGCGGCAATGAGCAGTTCTTC. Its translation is CASSDTGTSGNEQFF.

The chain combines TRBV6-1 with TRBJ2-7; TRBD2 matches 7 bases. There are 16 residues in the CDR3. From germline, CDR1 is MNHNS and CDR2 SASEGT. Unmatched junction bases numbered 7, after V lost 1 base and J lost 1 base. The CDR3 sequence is CASSEVHRGVSYEQYF. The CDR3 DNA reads TGTGCCAGCAGTGAAGTTCACCGGGGGGTTTCCTACGAGCAGTACTTC.

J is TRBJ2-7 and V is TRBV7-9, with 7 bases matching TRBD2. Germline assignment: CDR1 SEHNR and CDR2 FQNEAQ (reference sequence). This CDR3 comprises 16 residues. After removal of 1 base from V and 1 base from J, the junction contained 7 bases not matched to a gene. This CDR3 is CASSLGRSSGSYEQYF. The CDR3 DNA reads TGTGCCAGCAGCTTAGGGCGGTCTAGCGGTTCCTACGAGCAGTACTTC.

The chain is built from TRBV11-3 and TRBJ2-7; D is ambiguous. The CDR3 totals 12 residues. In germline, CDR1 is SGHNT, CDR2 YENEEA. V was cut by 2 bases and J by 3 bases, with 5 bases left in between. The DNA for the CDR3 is TGTGCCAGCAGCTTAATCTTCTACGAGCAGTACTTC. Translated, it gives CASSLIFYEQYF.

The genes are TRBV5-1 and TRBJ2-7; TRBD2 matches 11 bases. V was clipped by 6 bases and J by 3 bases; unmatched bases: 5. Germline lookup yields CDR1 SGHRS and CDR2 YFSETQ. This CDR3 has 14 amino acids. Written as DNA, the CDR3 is TGCGCCAGCAACCGGGGACTAGCGGACTACGAGCAGTACTTC. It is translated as CASNRGLADYEQYF.

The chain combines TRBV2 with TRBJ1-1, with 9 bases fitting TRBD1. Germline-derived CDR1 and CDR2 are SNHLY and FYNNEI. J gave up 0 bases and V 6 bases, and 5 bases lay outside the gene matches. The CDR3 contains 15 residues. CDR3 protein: CASRIDRGMNTEAFF. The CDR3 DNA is TGTGCCAGCAGAATAGACAGGGGGATGAACACTGAAGCTTTCTTT.

The CDR3 is CASSPPTIDSYGYTF. As DNA, the CDR3 is TGTGCCAGCTCACCCCCGACGATCGACAGCTATGGCTACACCTTC. The gene calls are TRBV18 and TRBJ1-2, with D possibly matching TRBD1 (5 bases). The CDR3 totals 15 residues. The V end was cut by 3 bases, the J end by 4 bases, with 15 bases between. The germline V gene encodes CDR1 KGHSH and CDR2 LQKENI.

This chain's CDR3 is CASSLEQGNGYEQYF. The DNA for the CDR3 is TGTGCCAGCAGTCTGGAACAGGGGAATGGATACGAGCAGTACTTC. The chain carries TRBV27 and TRBJ2-7; TRBD1 matches at 7 bases. CDR3 length equals 15 residues. Germline CDR1 MNHEY, CDR2 SMNVEV (reference sequence). With V trimmed by 5 bases and J by 4 bases, 11 bases remained unmatched.

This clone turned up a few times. Written as DNA, the CDR3 is TGCGCCAGCAGCTTGGATGGAGGAAGGTCCTACGAGCAGTACTTC. Translation: CASSLDGGRSYEQYF. This chain joins TRBV5-1 and TRBJ2-7; weak D call: TRBD2 (5 bases). Trimming pared 0 bases from V and 1 base from J, leaving 11 bases between. Germline CDR1 reads SGHRS; CDR2 reads YFSETQ. The CDR3 is 15 residues long.

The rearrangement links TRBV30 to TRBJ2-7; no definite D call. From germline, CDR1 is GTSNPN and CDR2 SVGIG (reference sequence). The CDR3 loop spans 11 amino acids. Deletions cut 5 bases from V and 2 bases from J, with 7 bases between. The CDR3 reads CAWGRTYEQYF. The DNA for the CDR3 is TGTGCCTGGGGCCGAACCTACGAGCAGTACTTC.

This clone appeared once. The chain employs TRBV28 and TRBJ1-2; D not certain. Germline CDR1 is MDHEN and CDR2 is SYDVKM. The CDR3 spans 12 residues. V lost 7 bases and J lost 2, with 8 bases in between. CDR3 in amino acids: CASTRQNYGYTF. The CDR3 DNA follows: TGTGCCAGCACGCGGCAGAACTATGGCTACACCTTC.

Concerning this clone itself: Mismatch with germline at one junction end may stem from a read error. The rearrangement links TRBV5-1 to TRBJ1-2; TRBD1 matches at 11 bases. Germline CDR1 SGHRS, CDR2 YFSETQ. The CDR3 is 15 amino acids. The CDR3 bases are TGCGCCAGCAGCCAGGGGACAGGGGGAAACTATGGCTACCCCTTC. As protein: CASSQGTGGNYGYPF.

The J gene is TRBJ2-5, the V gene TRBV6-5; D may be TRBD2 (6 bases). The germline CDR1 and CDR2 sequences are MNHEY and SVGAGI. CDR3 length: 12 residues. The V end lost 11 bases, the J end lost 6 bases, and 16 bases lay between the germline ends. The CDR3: CACRGGMKTQYF. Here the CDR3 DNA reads TGTGCCTGTCGCGGAGGGATGAAGACCCAGTACTTC.

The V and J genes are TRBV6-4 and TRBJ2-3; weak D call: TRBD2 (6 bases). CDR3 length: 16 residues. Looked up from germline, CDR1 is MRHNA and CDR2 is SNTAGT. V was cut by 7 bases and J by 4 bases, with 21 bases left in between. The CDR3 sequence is CASNPRGGGGADTQYF. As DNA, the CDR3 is TGTGCCAGCAATCCACGGGGAGGAGGTGGTGCAGATACGCAGTATTTT.

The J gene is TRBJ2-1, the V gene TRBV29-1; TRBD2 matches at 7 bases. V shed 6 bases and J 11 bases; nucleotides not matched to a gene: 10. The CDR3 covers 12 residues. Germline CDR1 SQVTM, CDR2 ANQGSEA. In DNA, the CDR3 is TGCAGCGTGTCGGGGGGTCTGGGCAAGCAGTTCTTC. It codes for CSVSGGLGKQFF.